This TCR beta chain was retrieved from a study of OX40 agonist ivuxolimab in advanced cancers. In terms of the full investigation: Ivuxolimab was an agonistic, fully human IgG2 monoclonal antibody directed against OX40 (CD134), a costimulatory receptor. Intravenous ivuxolimab was administered to patients every 2 weeks at six dose levels: 0.01, 0.1, 0.3, 1.5, 3 and 10 mg/kg. Of the 50 to 55 patients in dose escalation, some 20 had hepatocellular carcinoma, some 15 had melanoma, 9 had renal cell carcinoma and 9 had head and neck cancer. A male proportion of nearly 85% and a mean age of 60 years, ranging from about 20 to 79, were recorded for the dose-escalation cohort. Prior anti-PD-1, anti-PD-L1 or anti-CTLA-4 therapy was permitted, and approximately 40% of dose-escalation patients had received checkpoint inhibitors. Partial responses occurred in three dose-escalation patients, of whom one had hepatocellular carcinoma and two had cutaneous melanoma. The point of sequencing TCRbeta in the periphery was to test whether ivuxolimab changed TCR sequence diversity and drove clonal T-cell expansion. The monotherapy dose-escalation portion (N of about 47 patients) of the phase I ivuxolimab trial is reported in the paper.

Study-wide findings and limitations: In the 0.1-3.0 mg/kg groups, partial responders had among the lowest normalized peripheral clonal expansion, particularly in CD8+ T cells. Low levels of normalized T-cell clonal expansion were also seen in some patients who did not respond. After ivuxolimab, expanded clones were on average more numerous among CD8+ T cells than among CD4+ T cells. At doses from 0.1 to 3.0 mg/kg, clonal expansion was seen in both CD4+ and CD8+ blood T cells between baseline and week 6. Antigen specificity was not determined for the clonally expanded peripheral T cells.

On this clone: No antigen is known for it. No much larger clone is present one base from it, and per-base qualities are unavailable.

For sequencing of the TCRbeta CDR3 region, genomic DNA was extracted from the sorted cells. The immunoSEQ Assay was used for sequencing of TCRbeta CDR3 regions. Drawn from immuneACCESS, this table holds only the in-frame rearrangements with V and J called that TCRdb kept. Clones are partly lost; checked studies trace under half to an unresolved V gene and leave the rest unexplained. In this sample the table shows approximately 89,000 clones, 80% to 90% of which occur a single time. The top ten constitute more than 0.25% of the sample. Patients with autoimmune disease history or receiving systemic immunosuppression were excluded from the trial. Peripheral blood for TCR sequencing was collected from all dose cohorts at baseline, on cycle 4 day 1, and on cycle 7 day 1. Samples were obtained from an open-label, multicenter, first-in-human phase I dose-escalation trial of ivuxolimab. The trial enrolled adults with locally advanced or metastatic head and neck squamous cell, hepatocellular, melanoma or renal cell carcinoma. Before TCR sequencing, CD4+ T cells and CD8+ T cells from peripheral blood were sorted into separate populations.

The germline V gene (reference sequence) supplies CDR1 MNHEY and CDR2 SMNVEV. Taken from cysteine to phenylalanine, the CDR3 has 17 residues. Just CDR3 DNA is preserved here, 51 bases in frame from base 1. V gives up 8 bases and J gives up 2 bases, and the segment between their germline ends measures 22 bases. This sequence was found in an adult with an advanced solid tumor such as melanoma, head and neck, liver or kidney cancer. The material was CD4+ or CD8+ T cells sorted from blood, obtained in a trial of the OX40 agonist ivuxolimab. The rearranged chain carries TRBV27 and TRBJ1-5; a tentative D match to TRBD1 spans 5 bases. The CDR3 loop reads CASRGTPRGAGNQPQHF. Read as DNA, the sequence is TGTGCCAGCCGGGGAACCCCTCGGGGCGCGGGCAATCAGCCCCAGCATTTT.